Listed here is a single TCR beta chain. Germline V gives CDR1 SGHRS, CDR2 YFSETQ. The CDR3 is made up of 15 amino acids. Trimming took off 4 bases at V and 1 base at J, with 15 bases between the two ends. Method: immunoSEQ multiplex PCR; TCRdb's copy keeps in-frame clones and lacks some. The data show 40,000 to 55,000 clones, around 90% seen once. The sample is drawn from a study of blood T cell repertoires in COVID-19. This sequence joins TRBV5-1 and TRBJ2-7; TRBD2 might be the D (6 bases). Material: peripheral blood. The TCR originated in a man aged 50 to 59 with active COVID-19. In DNA form, the CDR3 reads TGCGCCAGCAGCACAACGGCAGGAGGGTCCTACGAGCAGTACTTC. Translation gives CASSTTAGGSYEQYF.